This T cell receptor (beta chain) originates from a study of beta chain features in type 1 diabetes. Regarding the study as a whole: In every one of the four CD4+ subsets, TCRB CDR3s were moderately but significantly shorter in Type 1 diabetes patients.

Notes on this clone: Its antigen is as yet unknown.

The isolated RNA, all of it, was reverse transcribed, so expressed TCRB transcripts were what got sequenced. Method: immunoSEQ multiplex PCR; TCRdb's copy keeps in-frame clones and lacks some. The sample gives 200,000 to 300,000 clones, about a fifth of which show up once; about 0.028% is in the top ten. Per the germline V gene, CDR1 is SNHLY and CDR2 is FYNNEI. This CDR3 contains 15 residues. V was shortened by 4 bases and J by 2 bases, with 11 bases between the two germline ends. Sample: naive CD4+ T cells from blood. V usage is TRBV2 and J usage is TRBJ2-2; the D gene is possibly TRBD1 (5 bases). The clonotype comes from a woman aged 40-49 years with type 1 diabetes. Here the CDR3 reads CASSAETANTGELFF. Here the CDR3 DNA reads TGTGCCAGCAGTGCCGAGACAGCAAACACCGGGGAGCTGTTTTTT.